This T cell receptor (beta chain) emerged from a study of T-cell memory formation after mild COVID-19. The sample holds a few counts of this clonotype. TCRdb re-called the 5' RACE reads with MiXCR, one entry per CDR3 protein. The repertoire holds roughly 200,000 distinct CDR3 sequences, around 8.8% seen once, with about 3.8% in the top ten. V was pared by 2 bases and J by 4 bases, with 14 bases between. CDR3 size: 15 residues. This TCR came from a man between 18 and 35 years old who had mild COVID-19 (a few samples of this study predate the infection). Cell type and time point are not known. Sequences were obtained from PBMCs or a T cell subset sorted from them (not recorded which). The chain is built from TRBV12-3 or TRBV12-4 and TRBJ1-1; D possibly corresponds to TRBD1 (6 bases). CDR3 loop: CASSLSGQRATEAFF. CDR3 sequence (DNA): TGTGCCAGCAGTTTATCGGGACAACGCGCCACTGAAGCTTTCTTT.